One and the same sample provided the 27 T cell receptor beta chains below, sequenced in a study of T cells after yellow fever vaccination. MiXCR, run by TCRdb on the 5' RACE reads, gives a single entry per CDR3 protein. There are tens of thousands of distinct CDR3 sequences in the sample; approximately 7.5% occur only once, and roughly two fifths lies in the top ten. Sequencing used CD8+ T cells sorted from PBMCs, obtained on the day of the yellow fever booster vaccination. The receptor source for this set is a man younger than 45 who received the YFV17D yellow fever vaccine.

The chain couples TRBV6-5 to TRBJ1-1, with TRBD1 as a possible D gene (6 bases). The CDR3 is 14 amino acids. Germline V CDR1 and CDR2: MNHEY, SVGAGI. V dropped 5 bases and J dropped 0 bases, with 10 bases sitting between them. CDR3 bases: TGTGCCAGCAGTCGGACAGTCATGAACACTGAAGCTTTCTTT. Protein: CASSRTVMNTEAFF.

This chain links TRBV7-6 with TRBJ2-2; a possible D gene is TRBD2 (6 bases). The V end was cut by 5 bases, the J end by 5 bases, with 15 bases between. This CDR3 has 15 amino acids. CDR1 SGHVS and CDR2 FNYEAQ come from the germline V gene. The chain's CDR3 is CASSGLEGLTGELFF. The CDR3 DNA sequence: TGTGCCAGCAGCGGGCTGGAGGGATTGACCGGGGAGCTGTTTTTT.

This chain uses TRBV10-2 with TRBJ1-1; D unresolved. CDR1 WSHSY and CDR2 SAAADI come from the germline V gene. The ends were cut back, 8 bases at V and 1 base at J, with 14 bases in the middle. This CDR3 is 14 amino acids long. CDR3 sequence reads: CASGLSPGNTEAFF. The CDR3 nucleotides are TGCGCCAGCGGACTATCCCCGGGGAACACTGAAGCTTTCTTT.

This sequence joins TRBV5-1 and TRBJ1-5; D unclear. In germline, CDR1 is SGHRS, CDR2 YFSETQ. The CDR3 loop spans 12 amino acids. V lost 5 bases to trimming and J lost 9 bases, with 12 bases between them. The CDR3 loop reads CASRDYDGPQHF. DNA of the CDR3: TGCGCCAGCAGGGACTACGATGGGCCCCAGCATTTT. Together with reference TRBV5-1 and TRBJ1-5, the CDR3 gives the full variable domain: KAGVTQTPRYLIKTRGQQVTLSCSPISGHRSVSWYQQTPGQGLQFLFEYFSETQRNKGNFPGRFSGRQFSNSRSEMNVSTLELGDSALYLCASRDYDGPQHFGDGTRLSIL.

The genes are TRBV10-3 and TRBJ2-1, with no clear D. V lost 2 bases, J lost 3 bases, and 23 bases lay in between. Germline V gives CDR1 ENHRY, CDR2 SYGVKD. The CDR3 has 19 residues. This CDR3 is CAISEPISGPNPGYNEQFF. The CDR3, as DNA: TGTGCCATCAGTGAGCCAATCTCTGGGCCGAACCCGGGCTACAATGAGCAGTTCTTC.

This clonotype appeared a few times. This sequence joins TRBV28 and TRBJ2-7, with 9 bases identical to TRBD2. From germline, CDR1 is MDHEN and CDR2 SYDVKM. V gave up 7 bases and J gave up 0 bases; unmatched junction bases: 4. The CDR3 totals 14 residues. In DNA, the CDR3 is TGTGCCAGCATCCAGCGGGAGGCCTCCTACGAGCAGTACTTC. This codes for CASIQREASYEQYF.

The V and J genes are TRBV14 and TRBJ1-2; no clear D. The CDR3 runs to 13 residues. With 2 bases removed from V and 8 bases from J, the gap between germline ends came to 12 bases. Germline CDR1 is SGHDN and CDR2 is FVKESK. The CDR3 region has the DNA TGTGCCAGCAGCCAAACTTCCTCCGAGGGCTACACCTTC. It specifies CASSQTSSEGYTF. The full variable domain, in which reference TRBV14 and TRBJ1-2 provide the parts outside the CDR3, is EAGVTQFPSHSVIEKGQTVTLRCDPISGHDNLYWYRRVMGKEIKFLLHFVKESKQDESGMPNNRFLAERTGGTYSTLKVQPAELEDSGVYFCASSQTSSEGYTFGSGTRLTVV.

This clonotype was counted a few times. The CDR3 DNA is TGCGCCAGCAGCTACGGGACACCGAACACTGAAGCTTTCTTT. This translates into CASSYGTPNTEAFF. This chain joins TRBV5-1 and TRBJ1-1; a weak D match, TRBD1 (6 bases). Deletions cut 3 bases from V and 1 base from J, with 10 bases between. Looked up from germline, CDR1 is SGHRS and CDR2 is YFSETQ. The CDR3 totals 14 residues.

The chain couples TRBV29-1 to TRBJ2-7; possibly TRBD2 for D (5 bases). Germline CDR1 reads SQVTM; CDR2 reads ANQGSEA. The V end lost 7 bases, the J end lost 1 base, and 14 bases lay between the germline ends. This CDR3 comprises 13 residues. Here the CDR3 reads CSAYLERSYEQYF. CDR3 in DNA: TGCAGCGCGTATCTAGAGCGGTCCTACGAGCAGTACTTC.

This sequence joins TRBV29-1 and TRBJ2-1; D not certain. Trimming pared 0 bases from V and 6 bases from J, leaving 9 bases between. Per germline, CDR1 SQVTM and CDR2 ANQGSEA. The CDR3 has 13 amino acids. The CDR3 region has the DNA TGCAGCGTTGAAGATCGCCTAGGCAATGAGCAGTTCTTC. Its protein is CSVEDRLGNEQFF.

The table lists this clonotype with a few counts. The chain carries TRBV5-1 and TRBJ2-5; unclear D gene. The CDR3 is made up of 16 amino acids. Germline CDR1 reads SGHRS; CDR2 reads YFSETQ. Trimming cost V 0 bases and J 0 bases, with 12 bases left between them. Here the CDR3 DNA reads TGCGCCAGCAGCTTGGGGAGTTATCCGTACCAAGAGACCCAGTACTTC. It encodes CASSLGSYPYQETQYF.

This clonotype was recorded many times. The gene calls are TRBV30 and TRBJ2-1, with D possibly being TRBD2 (5 bases). Trimming shortened V by 3 bases and J by 9 bases, and 12 bases separated the two germline ends. Looked up from germline, CDR1 is GTSNPN and CDR2 is SVGIG (reference sequence). This CDR3 contains 12 residues. The CDR3 is CAWRVAKLEQFF. Written as DNA, the CDR3 is TGTGCCTGGAGGGTAGCGAAACTTGAGCAGTTCTTC.

This clonotype was observed at least ten times. The CDR3 coding sequence is TGTGCCAGCAGCCCGCCCGGGGAGCTGTTTTTT. Its translation is CASSPPGELFF. This sequence joins TRBV12-3 or TRBV12-4 and TRBJ2-2; D not resolved. The germline V and J ends were trimmed by 6 bases and 6 bases, with 5 bases remaining between them. The CDR3 is 11 amino acids.

This clonotype was detected a few times. The rearrangement joins TRBV30 to TRBJ2-7, with a possible D match to TRBD2 (5 bases). The CDR3 is made up of 13 amino acids. The germline V and J ends were trimmed by 3 bases and 1 base, with 10 bases remaining between them. Germline values: CDR1 GTSNPN, CDR2 SVGIG (reference sequence). CDR3 loop: CAWRASGSYEQYF. CDR3 coding DNA: TGTGCCTGGAGGGCTTCGGGGTCCTACGAGCAGTACTTC.

V is TRBV1 and J is TRBJ1-5; the table's D call TRBD1 went unverified against the DNA. TRBV1 is an annotated pseudogene. The CDR3 runs 16 residues. Here the CDR3 reads CTSSHPLDRVNQPQHF. The DNA of the CDR3 is TGCACCAGCAGCCATCCCCTTGACAGGGTGAACCAGCCCCAGCATTTT.

This clonotype has a handful of counts. V usage is TRBV4-3 and J usage is TRBJ1-5; tentatively, D is TRBD1 (5 bases). V was trimmed by 3 bases and J by 0 bases, leaving 6 bases between them. This CDR3 spans 14 amino acids. CDR1 is LGHNA, CDR2 YSLEER, per germline. CDR3 amino acids: CASSQGDSNQPQHF. In DNA form, the CDR3 reads TGCGCCAGCAGCCAGGGGGATAGCAATCAGCCCCAGCATTTT.

This clonotype was picked up many times. The chain carries TRBV12-3 or TRBV12-4 and TRBJ2-1, with D unclear. The CDR3 length is 14 residues. Trimming took 4 bases from V and 4 from J, leaving 11 bases between them. The CDR3 sequence: CASSSRTEYNEQFF. The CDR3 DNA sequence: TGTGCCAGCAGTTCGAGGACGGAATACAATGAGCAGTTCTTC.

This chain connects TRBV7-8 to TRBJ2-7, with 8 positions matching TRBD2. CDR3 length: 15 residues. V shed 4 bases and J 3 bases; nucleotides not matched to a gene: 8. CDR1 SGHVS and CDR2 FQNEAQ come from the germline V gene. The CDR3 DNA reads TGTGCCAGCAGCTGGACGGGACTAGGGATCTACGAGCAGTACTTC. Its protein product is CASSWTGLGIYEQYF.

The chain joins TRBV27 to TRBJ2-7, with TRBD2 identical over 7 bases. With 5 bases clipped from V and 5 bases from J, the junction kept 15 bases outside the gene matches. Germline CDR1 MNHEY, CDR2 SMNVEV (reference sequence). The CDR3 has 16 amino acids. In nucleotides, the CDR3 is TGTGCCAGCAGTCAGAAGCATGGGGAGGGCCTGAACGAGCAGTACTTC. Translating it yields CASSQKHGEGLNEQYF.

The chain is built from TRBV9 and TRBJ1-1; D remains ambiguous. This CDR3 has 13 residues. Trimming shortened V by 3 bases and J by 4 bases, and 10 bases separated the two germline ends. Germline V CDR1 and CDR2: SGDLS, YYNGEE. DNA for the CDR3: TGTGCCAGCAGCGAAGCCTTATCCACTGAAGCTTTCTTT. It encodes CASSEALSTEAFF.

In its sample, this clonotype was seen a few times. The gene calls are TRBV7-9 and TRBJ1-2; 9 positions agree with TRBD1. Germline CDR1 is SEHNR and CDR2 is FQNEAQ (reference sequence). The ends lost 8 bases at V and 4 bases at J; junction bases unmatched: 8. This CDR3 has 14 amino acids. The CDR3 coding sequence is TGTGCCAGCGACCTACAGGGGGCGGGCTATGGCTACACCTTC. Its translation: CASDLQGAGYGYTF.

The rearrangement uses TRBV27 and TRBJ2-7, with D perhaps matching TRBD1 or TRBD2 (5 bases each). The CDR3 runs 12 residues. V was clipped by 3 bases and J by 7 bases, with 10 bases between them. CDR1 is MNHEY and CDR2 is SMNVEV in the germline V gene (reference sequence). CDR3 sequence: CASSLDGTEQYF. The CDR3 DNA reads TGTGCCAGCAGTTTGGACGGGACGGAGCAGTACTTC.

This chain uses TRBV15 with TRBJ2-1, with D possibly matching TRBD2 (6 bases). The CDR3 is made up of 15 amino acids. Germline V gives CDR1 LNHNV, CDR2 YYDKDF (reference sequence). Trimming left V 0 bases short and J 7 bases short, with 13 bases between. The CDR3: CATSRERTTPNEQFF. CDR3 nucleotide sequence: TGTGCCACCAGCAGAGAGAGGACTACCCCTAATGAGCAGTTCTTC. Full variable domain (remainder filled in from reference TRBV15 and TRBJ2-1): DAMVIQNPRYQVTQFGKPVTLSCSQTLNHNVMYWYQQKSSQAPKLLFHYYDKDFNNEADTPDNFQSRRPNTSFCFLDIRSPGLGDTAMYLCATSRERTTPNEQFFGPGTRLTVL.

A single count supports this clonotype. A much larger clone sits a single nucleotide away, making a read error possible. The chain has TRBV12-3 or TRBV12-4 and TRBJ2-7, with D possibly matching TRBD1 (6 bases). Between the trimmed V and J ends, which lost 7 bases and 3 bases, there was a span of 13 bases. The CDR3 runs to 13 residues. The CDR3 DNA sequence: TGTGCCAGCACCTCGGGACACAACTACGAGCAGTACTTC. Residues: CASTSGHNYEQYF.

The chain links TRBV29-1 to TRBJ2-1, with D perhaps TRBD1 (6 bases). The CDR3 extends over 12 amino acids. The V end was cut by 3 bases, the J end by 6 bases, with 9 bases between. The V gene's germline CDR1 is SQVTM and CDR2 ANQGSEA. The CDR3 is CSVDWGPNEQFF. The CDR3 DNA is TGCAGCGTTGATTGGGGGCCCAATGAGCAGTTCTTC.

This clonotype came up a few times. The V gene is TRBV9, the J gene TRBJ2-7; 15 bases match TRBD2. The CDR3 is made up of 17 amino acids. Germline V lookup: CDR1 SGDLS, CDR2 YYNGEE. The J segment lost 0 bases and the V segment lost 4 bases, leaving 5 bases of the junction unmatched. Here the CDR3 reads CASSPGLAGGYSYEQYF. DNA for the CDR3: TGTGCCAGCAGCCCGGGACTAGCGGGAGGCTACTCCTACGAGCAGTACTTC.

This clonotype was observed a few times. The V gene is TRBV27, the J gene TRBJ2-7; 9 bases align to TRBD2. The J segment lost 6 bases and the V segment lost 6 bases, leaving 6 bases of the junction unmatched. This CDR3 is built from 13 residues. Per germline, CDR1 MNHEY and CDR2 SMNVEV (reference sequence). For the CDR3, the DNA is TGTGCCAGCAGGGGACTAGCCTTCTTCGAGCAGTACTTC. Translated, it gives CASRGLAFFEQYF.